One sample yielded the 8 T cell receptor beta chains listed below, sequenced in a study of T-cell reconstitution after alpha-beta-depleted transplantation in children. Unique molecular identifiers were incorporated when the TCRbeta library was constructed. TCRdb reprocessed the PCR reads via MiXCR and lists one record per CDR3 protein. The sample has hundreds of thousands of distinct CDR3 sequences, 20% to 25% seen once. Material: PBMCs, mostly from graft donor cells, obtained 360 days after TCRalphabeta/CD19-depleted stem cell transplant. The source of these receptors is a boy under two years old who had a stem cell transplant for acute myeloid leukemia, so the T cells may come from the graft donor.

This clonotype occurred many times. V usage is TRBV13 and J usage is TRBJ2-7; 8 nucleotides match TRBD1. Germline CDR1 PRHDT, CDR2 FYEKMQ (reference sequence). V dropped 4 bases and J dropped 2; count of bases not matched to a gene: 13. The CDR3 spans 17 residues. Here the CDR3 DNA reads TGTGCCAGCAGCTCCCAGGGGGCGGCAGGGGCTCCCTACGAGCAGTACTTC. Translated, it gives CASSSQGAAGAPYEQYF.

This clonotype appeared many times. V is TRBV9 and J is TRBJ1-5; D is uncertain. V lost 4 bases and J 0 bases, leaving 8 bases between the germline ends. CDR3 length equals 14 residues. CDR1 SGDLS and CDR2 YYNGEE come from the germline V gene. Here the CDR3 DNA reads TGTGCCAGCAGCACTGGGTATAGCAATCAGCCCCAGCATTTT. As protein: CASSTGYSNQPQHF.

The rearrangement uses TRBV5-5 and TRBJ2-7; possibly TRBD2 for D (5 bases). Trimming left V 3 bases short and J 4 bases short, with 17 bases between. CDR1 is SGHKS, CDR2 YYEKEE, per germline (reference sequence). The CDR3 has 15 residues. The CDR3 loop reads CASSSVPDFVYEQYF. The CDR3 DNA is TGTGCCAGCAGCTCCGTACCGGACTTTGTTTACGAGCAGTACTTC.

The chain is built from TRBV12-3 or TRBV12-4 and TRBJ2-1, with TRBD1 matching over 10 bases. The length of the CDR3 is 15 residues. Trimming took 6 bases from V and 8 from J; bases not matched to a gene: 10. The CDR3 DNA sequence: TGTGCCAGCAGCCCCGGGACAGGGGCTTTCGATGAGCAGTTCTTC. Amino acids: CASSPGTGAFDEQFF.

This clonotype was found a few times. The chain carries TRBV29-1 and TRBJ1-6; perhaps TRBD1 as D (5 bases). V was clipped by 5 bases and J by 9 bases, with 14 bases between them. The germline V gene has CDR1 SQVTM and CDR2 ANQGSEA. CDR3 size: 13 residues. CDR3 protein: CSVQGMDGSPLHF. CDR3 sequence (DNA): TGCAGCGTTCAGGGTATGGATGGTTCACCCCTCCACTTT.

This clonotype has a handful of counts. This sequence joins TRBV11-3 and TRBJ2-3, with a possible D match to TRBD2 (5 bases). The CDR3 covers 14 residues. Germline values: CDR1 SGHNT, CDR2 YENEEA. The V gene lost 2 bases and the J gene lost 0 bases, with 6 bases spanning the gap. The CDR3 nucleotides are TGTGCCAGCAGCTTATCTAGCAGCACAGATACGCAGTATTTT. Translated: CASSLSSSTDTQYF.

The chain has TRBV11-3 and TRBJ2-1, with 9 bases identical to TRBD2. This CDR3 is built from 15 residues. The germline V gene has CDR1 SGHNT and CDR2 YENEEA. The V and J ends lost 3 bases and 9 bases, in that order; junction bases with no gene match: 9. CDR3 amino acids: CASSFLAGTNGEQFF. Written as DNA, the CDR3 is TGTGCCAGCAGCTTCCTAGCGGGGACCAACGGTGAGCAGTTCTTC.

This clonotype was picked up a small number of times. The chain couples TRBV20-1 to TRBJ1-3; a possible D gene is TRBD1 (6 bases). Germline loops: CDR1 DFQATT, CDR2 SNEGSKA (reference sequence). This CDR3 is 14 amino acids long. Between the trimmed V and J ends, which lost 4 bases and 4 bases, there was a span of 14 bases. CDR3 sequence: CSATPTGRGNTIYF. The CDR3 DNA is TGCAGTGCTACCCCCACAGGGAGAGGAAACACCATATATTTT.